This TCR beta chain derives from a study of control samples from healthy donors and cancer patients (dated by TCRdb to the early 2020s). V lost 1 base and J lost 5 bases, and the count of bases not matched to a germline gene is 10. Taken from the germline V gene (reference sequence), the CDR1 and CDR2 loops are SGHAT and FQDESV. Counted from cysteine to phenylalanine, this CDR3 has 16 amino acids. The sequence is cut down to CDR3 DNA, 48 bases in frame from base 1. This clone has only a few counts. This clone's antigen is unknown. Qualities for individual bases were not recorded, and no much larger clone is one base off. The receptor library was made with the immunoSEQ multiplex PCR assay. TCRdb re-hosts the immuneACCESS table, in-frame sequences only. Its copies lack some clones; in the studies checked, an unresolved V gene accounts for under half of them, and the cause for the rest is not known. In all, the sample holds 100,000 or so clones, and approximately 91% of those were seen once. Of the sample, around 1% falls within the top ten clones.

This sequence originates from a woman aged 30 to 39 in good health. The chain couples TRBV11-1 to TRBJ2-5; 7 junctional bases match TRBD1. The sequenced sample consisted of blood. The DNA reads as follows: TGTGCCAGCAGCTTAGGGGACAGTGGGAGCCACGAGACCCAGTACTTC. Its product reads: CASSLGDSGSHETQYF.